The subject of this entry is one T cell receptor beta chain. Its antigen is as yet unknown. The data originate from a study of cytomegalovirus exposure and HLA in healthy donors. Overall study: Sequencing of about 179 million T cells in an earlier analysis found 90 million to 120 million unique TCR beta sequences.

The V and J ends lost 0 bases and 2 bases respectively, with 5 bases between them. Germline V gene lookup returns CDR1 SGDLS and CDR2 YYNGEE. This CDR3 region has 13 residues. Overall study results and limits: It was fewer than 200 TCR beta chains that were listed as cytomegalovirus-associated. In a later analysis, at a false discovery rate of 0.05, some 15,000 TCR beta sequences were associated with HLA alleles.

The PCR was carried out with 60 Vbeta primers and 13 Jbeta primers. Measured with immunoSEQ multiplex PCR; TCRdb has only the in-frame clones, and not every one. The sample consists of approximately 140,000 clones, 75% to 85% of them appearing once. The sample comprised PBMCs. This clonotype was obtained from a female donor in good health and CMV-seronegative. This chain connects TRBV9 to TRBJ2-5; D not resolved. The CDR3 DNA is TGTGCCAGCAGCGTAGACTTTCAAGAGACCCAGTACTTC. It yields the protein CASSVDFQETQYF.